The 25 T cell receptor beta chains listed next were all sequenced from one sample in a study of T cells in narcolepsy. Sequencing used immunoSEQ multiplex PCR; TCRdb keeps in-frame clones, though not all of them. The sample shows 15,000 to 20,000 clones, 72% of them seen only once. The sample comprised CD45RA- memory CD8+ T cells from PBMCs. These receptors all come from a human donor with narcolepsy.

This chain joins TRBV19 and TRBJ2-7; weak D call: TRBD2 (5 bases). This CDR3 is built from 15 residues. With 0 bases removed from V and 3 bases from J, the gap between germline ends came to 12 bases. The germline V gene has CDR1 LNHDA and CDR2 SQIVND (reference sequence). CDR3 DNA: TGTGCCAGTAGTATAGACCAGCGGCGAAGCTACGAGCAGTACTTC. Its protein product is CASSIDQRRSYEQYF.

The CDR3 DNA reads as TGTGCCAGCAGCTTAAGAATAGCGGGAGGTTCTATCACAGATACGCAGTATTTT. Amino acids: CASSLRIAGGSITDTQYF. The gene calls are TRBV7-8 and TRBJ2-3; TRBD2 agrees at 10 bases. V trimming: 2 bases; J trimming: 2 bases; junction bases outside the gene matches: 10. The CDR3 consists of 18 residues. The germline V gene has CDR1 SGHVS and CDR2 FQNEAQ.

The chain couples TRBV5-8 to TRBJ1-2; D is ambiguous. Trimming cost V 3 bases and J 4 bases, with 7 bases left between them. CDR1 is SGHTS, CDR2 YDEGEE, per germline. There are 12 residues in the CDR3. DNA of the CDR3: TGTGCCAGCAGCTCGGACCTCTATGGCTACACCTTC. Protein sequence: CASSSDLYGYTF.

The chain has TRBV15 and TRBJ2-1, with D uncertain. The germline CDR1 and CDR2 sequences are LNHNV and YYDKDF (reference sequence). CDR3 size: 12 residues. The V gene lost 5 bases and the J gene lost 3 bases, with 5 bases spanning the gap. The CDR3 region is CATSSGYNEQFF. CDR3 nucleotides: TGTGCCACCAGCTCTGGCTACAATGAGCAGTTCTTC.

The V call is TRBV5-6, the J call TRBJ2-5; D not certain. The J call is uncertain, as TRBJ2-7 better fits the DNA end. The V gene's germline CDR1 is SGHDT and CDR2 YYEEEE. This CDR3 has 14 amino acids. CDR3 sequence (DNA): TGTGCCAGCAGCCTGCAAGTTAGCTCCTACGAGCAGTACTTC. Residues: CASSLQVSSYEQYF.

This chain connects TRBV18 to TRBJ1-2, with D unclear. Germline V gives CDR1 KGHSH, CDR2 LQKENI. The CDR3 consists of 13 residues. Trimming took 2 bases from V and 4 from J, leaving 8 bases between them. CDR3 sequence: CASSPEDIYGYTF. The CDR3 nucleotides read TGTGCCAGCTCACCAGAGGATATCTATGGCTACACCTTC.

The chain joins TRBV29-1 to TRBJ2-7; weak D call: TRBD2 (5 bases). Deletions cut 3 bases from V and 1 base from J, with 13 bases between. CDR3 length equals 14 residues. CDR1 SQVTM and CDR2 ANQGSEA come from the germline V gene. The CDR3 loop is CSVDGLGGSYEQYF. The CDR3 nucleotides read TGCAGCGTTGACGGTTTAGGAGGATCCTACGAGCAGTACTTC.

The CDR3 DNA reads TGCGCCAGCAGCCAAGAGGACAGGGCCGTCGACGAGCAGTACTTC. It is translated as CASSQEDRAVDEQYF. This rearrangement joins TRBV4-1 to TRBJ2-7, with TRBD1 matching 8 bases. This CDR3 spans 15 amino acids. Germline loops: CDR1 MGHRA, CDR2 YSYEKL. After removal of 0 bases from V and 5 bases from J, the junction contained 6 bases not matched to a gene.

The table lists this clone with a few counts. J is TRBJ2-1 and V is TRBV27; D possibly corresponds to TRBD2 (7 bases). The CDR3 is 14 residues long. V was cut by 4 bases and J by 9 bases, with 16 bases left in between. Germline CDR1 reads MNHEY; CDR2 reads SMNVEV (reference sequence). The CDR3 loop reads CASSYEGGEGEQFF. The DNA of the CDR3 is TGTGCCAGCAGTTACGAGGGGGGGGAAGGTGAGCAGTTCTTC.

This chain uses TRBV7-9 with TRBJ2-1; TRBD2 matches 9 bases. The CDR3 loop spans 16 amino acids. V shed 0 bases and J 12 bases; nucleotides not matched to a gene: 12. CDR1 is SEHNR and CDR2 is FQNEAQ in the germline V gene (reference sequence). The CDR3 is CASSLALGAGGPWQFF. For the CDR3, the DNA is TGTGCCAGCAGCTTAGCGCTGGGGGCGGGAGGGCCTTGGCAGTTCTTC.

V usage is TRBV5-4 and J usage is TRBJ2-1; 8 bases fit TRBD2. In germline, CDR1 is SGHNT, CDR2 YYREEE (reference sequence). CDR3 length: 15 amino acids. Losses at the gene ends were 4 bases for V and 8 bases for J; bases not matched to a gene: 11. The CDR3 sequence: CASSLSGTSGDEQFF. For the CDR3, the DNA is TGTGCCAGCAGCCTATCCGGGACTAGTGGCGATGAGCAGTTCTTC.

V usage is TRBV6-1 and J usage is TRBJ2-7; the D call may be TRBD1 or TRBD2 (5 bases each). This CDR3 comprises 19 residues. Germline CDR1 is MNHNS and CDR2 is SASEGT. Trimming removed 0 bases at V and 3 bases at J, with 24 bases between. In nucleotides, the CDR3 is TGTGCCAGCAGTGAAGCTGGATGGGAGACCGTAGGGGATCGCTACGAGCAGTACTTC. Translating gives CASSEAGWETVGDRYEQYF.

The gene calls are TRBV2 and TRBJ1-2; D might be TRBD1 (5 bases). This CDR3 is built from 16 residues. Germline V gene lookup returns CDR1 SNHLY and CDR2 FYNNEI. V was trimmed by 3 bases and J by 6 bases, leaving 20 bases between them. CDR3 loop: CASSEGDMGLSDGYTF. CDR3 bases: TGTGCCAGCAGTGAGGGGGATATGGGTCTCTCTGATGGCTACACCTTC.

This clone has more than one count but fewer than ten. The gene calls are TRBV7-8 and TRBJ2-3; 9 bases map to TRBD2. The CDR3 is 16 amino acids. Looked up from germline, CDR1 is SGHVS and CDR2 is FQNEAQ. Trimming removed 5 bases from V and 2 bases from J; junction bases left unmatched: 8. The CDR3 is CASSTPGLAFTDTQYF. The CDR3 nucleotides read TGTGCCAGCAGCACCCCGGGACTAGCCTTCACAGATACGCAGTATTTT.

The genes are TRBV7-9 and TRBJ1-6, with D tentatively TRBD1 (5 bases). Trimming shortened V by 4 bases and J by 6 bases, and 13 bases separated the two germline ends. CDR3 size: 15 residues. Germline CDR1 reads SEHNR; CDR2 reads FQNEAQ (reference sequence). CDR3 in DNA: TGTGCCAGCAGCTCCACCAGGGTTTCTAATTCACCCCTCCACTTT. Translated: CASSSTRVSNSPLHF.

CDR3 amino acids: CASSHSGTGLNEQYF. DNA for the CDR3: TGCGCCAGCAGCCACTCTGGGACAGGGCTGAACGAGCAGTACTTC. J is TRBJ2-7 and V is TRBV4-1, with TRBD1 matching over 9 bases. The CDR3 spans 15 residues. V shed 3 bases and J 5 bases; nucleotides not matched to a gene: 8. Germline CDR1 MGHRA, CDR2 YSYEKL.

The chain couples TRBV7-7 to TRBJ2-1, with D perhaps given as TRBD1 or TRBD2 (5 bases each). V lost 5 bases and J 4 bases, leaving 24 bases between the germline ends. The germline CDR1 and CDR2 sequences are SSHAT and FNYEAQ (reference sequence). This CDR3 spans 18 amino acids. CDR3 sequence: CASSPYGGPESEYNEQFF. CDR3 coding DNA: TGTGCCAGCAGCCCCTATGGGGGTCCTGAGTCCGAATACAATGAGCAGTTCTTC.

The CDR3, as DNA: TGTGCCAGCAGCCTCACAGGGGACTATGGCTACACCTTC. The encoded protein is CASSLTGDYGYTF. The chain is built from TRBV7-9 and TRBJ1-2; TRBD1 agrees at 7 bases. This CDR3 is 13 amino acids long. The V gene's germline CDR1 is SEHNR and CDR2 FQNEAQ (reference sequence). V dropped 5 bases and J dropped 3; count of bases not matched to a gene: 3.

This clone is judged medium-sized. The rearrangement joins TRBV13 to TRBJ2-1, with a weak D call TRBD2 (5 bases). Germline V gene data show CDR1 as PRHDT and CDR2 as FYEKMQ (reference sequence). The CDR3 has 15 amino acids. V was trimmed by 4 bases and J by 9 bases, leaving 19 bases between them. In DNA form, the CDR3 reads TGTGCCAGCAGCTCCCACCAAGCAGGACTGGTTGAGCAGTTCTTC. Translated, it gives CASSSHQAGLVEQFF. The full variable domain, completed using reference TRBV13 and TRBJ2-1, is AAGVIQSPRHLIKEKRETATLKCYPIPRHDTVYWYQQGPGQDPQFLISFYEKMQSDKGSIPDRFSAQQFSDYHSELNMSSLELGDSALYFCASSSHQAGLVEQFFGPGTRLTVL.

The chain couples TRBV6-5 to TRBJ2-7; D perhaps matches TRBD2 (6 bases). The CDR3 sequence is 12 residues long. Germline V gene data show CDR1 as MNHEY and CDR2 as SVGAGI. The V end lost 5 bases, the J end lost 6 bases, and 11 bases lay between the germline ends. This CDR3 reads CASSIGGSEQYF. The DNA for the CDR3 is TGTGCCAGCAGTATCGGAGGGAGCGAGCAGTACTTC.

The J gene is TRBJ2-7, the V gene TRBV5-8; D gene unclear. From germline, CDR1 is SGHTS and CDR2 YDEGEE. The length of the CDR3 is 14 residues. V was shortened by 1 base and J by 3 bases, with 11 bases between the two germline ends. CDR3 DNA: TGTGCCAGCAGCTTGTTAGGGTCAGACTACGAGCAGTACTTC. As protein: CASSLLGSDYEQYF.

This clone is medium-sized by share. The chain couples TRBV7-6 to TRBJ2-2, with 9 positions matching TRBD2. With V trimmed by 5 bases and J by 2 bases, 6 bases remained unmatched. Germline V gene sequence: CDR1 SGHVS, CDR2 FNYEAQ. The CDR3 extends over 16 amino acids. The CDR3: CASSGRLADNTGELFF. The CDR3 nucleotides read TGTGCCAGCAGCGGTAGACTAGCGGATAACACCGGGGAGCTGTTTTTT.

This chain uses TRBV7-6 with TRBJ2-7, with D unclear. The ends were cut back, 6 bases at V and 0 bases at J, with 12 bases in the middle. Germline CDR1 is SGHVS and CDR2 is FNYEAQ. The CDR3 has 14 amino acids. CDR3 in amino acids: CASSYKPSSYEQYF. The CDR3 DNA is TGTGCCAGCAGTTACAAGCCGAGCTCCTACGAGCAGTACTTC.

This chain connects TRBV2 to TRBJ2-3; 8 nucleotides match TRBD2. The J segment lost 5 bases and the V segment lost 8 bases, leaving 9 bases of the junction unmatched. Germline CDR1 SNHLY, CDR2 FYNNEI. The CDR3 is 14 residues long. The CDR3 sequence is CASRIAGFEDTQYF. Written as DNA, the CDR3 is TGTGCCAGCCGGATAGCGGGGTTCGAAGATACGCAGTATTTT.

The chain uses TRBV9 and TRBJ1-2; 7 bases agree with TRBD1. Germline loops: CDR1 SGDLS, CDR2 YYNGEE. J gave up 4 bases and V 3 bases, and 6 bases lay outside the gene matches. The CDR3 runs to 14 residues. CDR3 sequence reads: CASSAPQGVYGYTF. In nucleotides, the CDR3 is TGTGCCAGCAGCGCGCCCCAGGGGGTCTATGGCTACACCTTC.